The 3 T cell receptor beta chains below come from one sample, sequenced in a study of a mutant IDH1 vaccine in newly diagnosed glioma. Some clones are missing from TCRdb's copy, which holds only in-frame ones; the method was immunoSEQ multiplex PCR. The table shows roughly 35,000 clones, with approximately 91% occurring only once. Described time point: baseline, week 1 (first vaccination visit). Treatment given: pre-vaccination baseline after standard-of-care therapy. Sequenced here: PBMCs, sampled from a glioma patient treated with radiotherapy, temozolomide or both. Receptors originate from a woman between 40 and 50 years old with glioma.

The rearrangement uses TRBV25-1 and TRBJ1-3, with 7 bases identical to TRBD1. This CDR3 has 15 residues. The V segment lost 3 bases and the J segment 0 bases; nucleotides outside the gene matches: 2. Germline assignment: CDR1 MGHDK and CDR2 SYGVNS. CDR3: CASSDPGGSGNTIYF. CDR3 DNA sequence: TGTGCCAGCAGTGACCCAGGGGGCTCTGGAAACACCATATATTTT.

The gene calls are TRBV19 and TRBJ1-4, with 7 bases that match TRBD1. The ends lost 3 bases at V and 8 bases at J; junction bases unmatched: 9. The CDR3 is 15 amino acids. The germline V gene has CDR1 LNHDA and CDR2 SQIVND (reference sequence). CDR3 sequence reads: CASSMSRGPTEKLFF. For the CDR3, the DNA is TGTGCCAGTAGTATGTCGAGGGGGCCGACCGAAAAACTGTTTTTT.

The rearrangement joins TRBV14 to TRBJ1-3; D remains ambiguous. The CDR3 loop spans 15 amino acids. Germline CDR1 and CDR2: SGHDN and FVKESK. The V end was cut by 4 bases, the J end by 4 bases, with 14 bases between. This chain's CDR3 is CASSLQSIGGNTIYF. The CDR3 DNA sequence: TGTGCCAGCAGCCTGCAGAGCATTGGCGGAAACACCATATATTTT.